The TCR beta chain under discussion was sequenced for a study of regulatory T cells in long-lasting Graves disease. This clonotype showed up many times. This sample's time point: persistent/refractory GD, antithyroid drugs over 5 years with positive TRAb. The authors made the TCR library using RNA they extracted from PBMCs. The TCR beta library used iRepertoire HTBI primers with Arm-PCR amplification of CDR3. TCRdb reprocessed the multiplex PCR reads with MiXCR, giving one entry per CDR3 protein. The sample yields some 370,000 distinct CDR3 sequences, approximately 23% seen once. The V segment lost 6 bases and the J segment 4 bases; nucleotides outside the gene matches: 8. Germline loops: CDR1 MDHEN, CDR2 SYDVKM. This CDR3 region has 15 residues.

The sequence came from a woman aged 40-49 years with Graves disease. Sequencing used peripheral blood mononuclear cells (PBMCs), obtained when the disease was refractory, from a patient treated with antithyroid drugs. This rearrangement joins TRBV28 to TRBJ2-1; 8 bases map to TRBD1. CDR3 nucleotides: TGTGCCAGCAGACTCTTGACAGGGGCGTACAATGAGCAGTTCTTC. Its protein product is CASRLLTGAYNEQFF.